The TCR beta chain described here comes from a study of long-term antiretroviral therapy in people with HIV. Study-wide findings and caveats: It was not possible to obtain data on ART adherence, viral resistance or therapy changes.

At survey level, the immunoSEQ assay was run in its v3.0 version. The sequencing target was 40,000-50,000 T-cell genomes per sample. The protocol was immunoSEQ multiplex PCR, while the TCRdb copy is restricted to in-frame clones and leaves out a portion. Of some 15,000 clones listed, 88% are singletons. The germline V gene has CDR1 GTSNPN and CDR2 SVGIG (reference sequence). This CDR3 is 15 amino acids long. V lost 1 base and J 7 bases, leaving 17 bases between the germline ends. Treatment locations for all participants with HIV were in the United States. As concerns this clone: The antigen is unknown.

This receptor was obtained from a man aged 50 to 59 with HIV. The sequenced sample was unsorted PBMCs, obtained 0.7 years before starting antiretroviral therapy. The chain is built from TRBV30 and TRBJ2-1; a weak D match, TRBD2 (5 bases). The DNA of the CDR3 is TGTGCCTGGAGTGAATTTGAGGGATTCTCAAATGAGCAGTTCTTC. Translated, it gives CAWSEFEGFSNEQFF.